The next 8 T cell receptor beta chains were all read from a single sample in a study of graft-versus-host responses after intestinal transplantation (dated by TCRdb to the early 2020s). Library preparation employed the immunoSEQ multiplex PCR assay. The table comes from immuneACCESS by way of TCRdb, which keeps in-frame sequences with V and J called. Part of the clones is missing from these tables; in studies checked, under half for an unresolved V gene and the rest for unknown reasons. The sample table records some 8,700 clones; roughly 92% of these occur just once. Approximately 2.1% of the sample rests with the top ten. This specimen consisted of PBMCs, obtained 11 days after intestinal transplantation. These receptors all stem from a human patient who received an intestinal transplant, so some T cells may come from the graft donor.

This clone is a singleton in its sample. CDR3 nucleotide sequence: TGTGCCAGCAGCGTAGGGGGGGACGCGAACACCGGGGAGCTGTTTTTT. Protein: CASSVGGDANTGELFF. This chain uses TRBV9 with TRBJ2-2; tentative D call: TRBD2 (6 bases). V was pared by 0 bases and J by 0 bases, with 9 bases between. Germline values: CDR1 SGDLS, CDR2 YYNGEE. This CDR3 is built from 16 residues.

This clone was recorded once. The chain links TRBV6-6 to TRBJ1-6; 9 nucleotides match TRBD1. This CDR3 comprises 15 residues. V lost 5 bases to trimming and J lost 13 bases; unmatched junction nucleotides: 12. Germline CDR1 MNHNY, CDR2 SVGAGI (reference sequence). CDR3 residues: CASSPLGQGENPLHF. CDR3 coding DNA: TGTGCCAGCAGTCCCCTGGGACAGGGAGAAAATCCCCTCCACTTT.

The CDR3 protein is CASSLGQGVSEQYF. Written as DNA, the CDR3 is TGCGCCAGCAGCCTGGGACAGGGGGTCTCCGAGCAGTACTTC. The chain carries TRBV5-1 and TRBJ2-7, with 11 bases aligning to TRBD1. Germline assignment: CDR1 SGHRS and CDR2 YFSETQ. CDR3 length equals 14 residues. The V segment lost 4 bases and the J segment 6 bases; nucleotides outside the gene matches: 6. The complete variable domain, with remaining parts taken from reference TRBV5-1 and TRBJ2-7, reads KAGVTQTPRYLIKTRGQQVTLSCSPISGHRSVSWYQQTPGQGLQFLFEYFSETQRNKGNFPGRFSGRQFSNSRSEMNVSTLELGDSALYLCASSLGQGVSEQYFGPGTRLTVT.

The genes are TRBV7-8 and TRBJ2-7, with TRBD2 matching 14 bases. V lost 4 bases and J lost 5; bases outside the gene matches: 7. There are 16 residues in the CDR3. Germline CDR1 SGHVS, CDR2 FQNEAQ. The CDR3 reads CASSSRLAGGVDEQYF. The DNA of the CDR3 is TGTGCCAGCAGCTCCCGACTAGCGGGGGGGGTGGACGAGCAGTACTTC.

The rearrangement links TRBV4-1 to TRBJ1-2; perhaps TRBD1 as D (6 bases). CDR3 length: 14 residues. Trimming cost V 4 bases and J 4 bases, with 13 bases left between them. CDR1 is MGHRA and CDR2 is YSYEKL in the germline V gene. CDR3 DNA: TGCGCCAGCAGCCGCAACAGGGTACGCTATGGCTACACCTTC. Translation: CASSRNRVRYGYTF.

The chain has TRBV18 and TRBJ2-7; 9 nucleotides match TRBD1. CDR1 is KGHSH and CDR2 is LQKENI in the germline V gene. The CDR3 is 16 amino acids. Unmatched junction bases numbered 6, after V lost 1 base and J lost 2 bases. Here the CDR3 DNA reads TGTGCCAGCTCACCACTTGGGACAGGGTTGGCCTACGAGCAGTACTTC. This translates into CASSPLGTGLAYEQYF.

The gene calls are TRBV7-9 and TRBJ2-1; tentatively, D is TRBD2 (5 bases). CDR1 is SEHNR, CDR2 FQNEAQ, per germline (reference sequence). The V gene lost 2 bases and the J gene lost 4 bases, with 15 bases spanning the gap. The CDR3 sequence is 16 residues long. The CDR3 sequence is CASSLIGLVFYNEQFF. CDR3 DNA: TGTGCCAGCAGCTTAATCGGACTTGTCTTTTACAATGAGCAGTTCTTC.

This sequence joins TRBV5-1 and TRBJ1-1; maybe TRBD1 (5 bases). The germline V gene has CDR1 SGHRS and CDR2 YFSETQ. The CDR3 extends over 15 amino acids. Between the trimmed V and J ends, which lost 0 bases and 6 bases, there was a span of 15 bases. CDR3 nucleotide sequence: TGCGCCAGCAGCTTGGCCGGGGGAGTTGCGGCTGAAGCTTTCTTT. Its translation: CASSLAGGVAAEAFF.